This paragraph reports one TCR beta chain. The data originate from a study of blood T cell repertoires in COVID-19. The protocol was immunoSEQ multiplex PCR, while the TCRdb copy is restricted to in-frame clones and leaves out a portion. The sample shows under 50,000 clones, over 85% of them seen only once. The receptor comes from a man between 65 and 85 years old with active COVID-19. The sample was peripheral blood.

CDR3 coding DNA: TGTGCCAGTAGTACTAGCGGGAGGAGGTACGAGCAGTACTTC. It encodes CASSTSGRRYEQYF. The genes are TRBV19 and TRBJ2-7, with 11 bases aligning to TRBD2. The CDR3 covers 14 residues. Germline CDR1 LNHDA, CDR2 SQIVND (reference sequence). V dropped 4 bases and J dropped 4; count of bases not matched to a gene: 3.